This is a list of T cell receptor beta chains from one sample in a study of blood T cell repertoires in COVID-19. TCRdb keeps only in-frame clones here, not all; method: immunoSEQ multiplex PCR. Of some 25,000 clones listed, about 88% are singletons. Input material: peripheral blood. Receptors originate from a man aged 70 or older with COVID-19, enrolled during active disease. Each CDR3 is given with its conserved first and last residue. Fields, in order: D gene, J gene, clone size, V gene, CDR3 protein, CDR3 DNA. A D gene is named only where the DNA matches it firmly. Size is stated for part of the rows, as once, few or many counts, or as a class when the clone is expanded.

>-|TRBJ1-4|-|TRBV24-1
CATSDLRRRGKGNEKLFF
TGTGCCACCAGTGATTTGAGGCGAAGGGGGAAAGGGAATGAAAAACTGTTTTTT
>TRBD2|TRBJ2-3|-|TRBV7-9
CASSPGGGTDTQYF
TGTGCCAGCAGCCCGGGGGGGGGCACAGATACGCAGTATTTT
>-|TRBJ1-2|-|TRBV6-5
CASRQVSNYGYTF
TGTGCCAGCAGGCAGGTTTCTAACTATGGCTACACCTTC
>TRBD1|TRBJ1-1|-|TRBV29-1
CSAQGQGDTEAFF
TGCAGCGCACAAGGACAGGGGGACACTGAAGCTTTCTTT
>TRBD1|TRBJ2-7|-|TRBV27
CASSLTGTYEQYF
TGTGCCAGCAGTTTGACAGGGACCTACGAGCAGTACTTC
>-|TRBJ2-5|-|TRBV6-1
CASSEQAPLETQYF
TGTGCCAGCAGTGAGCAAGCGCCGCTGGAGACCCAGTACTTC
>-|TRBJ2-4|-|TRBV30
CAWRRAAKNIQYF
TGTGCCTGGAGGAGGGCAGCCAAAAACATTCAGTACTTC
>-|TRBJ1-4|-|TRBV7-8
CASSSNRVRNEKLFF
TGTGCCAGCAGCTCGAACAGGGTGAGAAATGAAAAACTGTTTTTT
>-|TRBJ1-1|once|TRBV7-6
CASGSGGTEAFF
TGTGCCTCAGGTTCGGGGGGGACTGAAGCTTTCTTT
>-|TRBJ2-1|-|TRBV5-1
CASSLGVAGAGGNEQFF
TGCGCCAGCAGCTTGGGGGTGGCAGGGGCGGGCGGCAATGAGCAGTTCTTC
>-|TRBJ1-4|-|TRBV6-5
CASSYSGGEKLFF
TGTGCCAGCAGTTACTCGGGGGGAGAAAAACTGTTTTTT
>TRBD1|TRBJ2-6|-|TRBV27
CASSFIGTAPSGANVLTF
TGTGCCAGCAGTTTTATTGGGACAGCCCCTTCTGGGGCCAACGTCCTGACTTTC
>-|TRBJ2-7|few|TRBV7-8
CASSSNRVNSYEQYF
TGTGCCAGCAGCTCGAACAGGGTAAACTCCTACGAGCAGTACTTC
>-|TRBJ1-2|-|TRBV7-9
CASRSGGRDGYTF
TGTGCCAGCAGATCGGGGGGGCGGGATGGCTACACCTTC
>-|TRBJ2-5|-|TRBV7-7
CASSRAGSLQETQYF
TGTGCCAGCAGCCGAGCCGGGTCCCTACAAGAGACCCAGTACTTC
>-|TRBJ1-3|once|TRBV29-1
CSVARGNTIYF
TGCAGCGTTGCTCGTGGAAACACCATATATTTT
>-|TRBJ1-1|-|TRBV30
CAWSVRGVGTEAFF
TGTGCCTGGAGTGTACGGGGGGTTGGCACTGAAGCTTTCTTT
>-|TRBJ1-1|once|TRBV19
CASSVQGPLNTEAFF
TGTGCCAGTAGTGTCCAGGGGCCTTTGAACACTGAAGCTTTCTTT
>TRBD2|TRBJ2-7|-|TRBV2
CASSSNGASGFYEQYF
TGTGCCAGCTCGAGTAATGGGGCTAGCGGTTTCTACGAGCAGTACTTC
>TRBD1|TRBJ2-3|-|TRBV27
CASSPQLGGLTDTQYF
TGTGCCAGCAGTCCCCAACTAGGGGGCCTGACAGATACGCAGTATTTT
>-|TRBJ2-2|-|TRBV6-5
CASSYWSELTGELFF
TGTGCCAGCAGTTACTGGTCCGAGCTTACCGGGGAGCTGTTTTTT
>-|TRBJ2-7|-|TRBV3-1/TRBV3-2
CASSPPRGALTYEQYF
TGTGCCAGCAGCCCCCCCCGGGGGGCCTTAACCTACGAGCAGTACTTC
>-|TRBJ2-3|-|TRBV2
CASFEDRRTDTQYF
TGTGCCAGCTTTGAAGACAGACGCACAGATACGCAGTATTTT
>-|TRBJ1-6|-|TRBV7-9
CASGTTGKVNSPLHF
TGTGCCAGCGGCACTACAGGGAAAGTTAATTCACCCCTCCACTTT
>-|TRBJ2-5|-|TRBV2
CASTSTPTETQYF
TGTGCCAGCACCTCTACCCCTACAGAGACCCAGTACTTC
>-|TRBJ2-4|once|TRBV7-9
CASSLRSNRADIQYF
TGTGCCAGCAGCCTACGGTCGAACAGGGCCGACATTCAGTACTTC
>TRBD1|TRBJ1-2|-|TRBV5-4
CASSFAQGAMPPYYGYTF
TGTGCCAGCAGCTTTGCCCAGGGGGCCATGCCGCCTTACTATGGCTACACCTTC
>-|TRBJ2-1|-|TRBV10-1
CASMRDKNSYNEQFF
TGCGCCAGCATGAGGGACAAAAACTCCTACAATGAGCAGTTCTTC
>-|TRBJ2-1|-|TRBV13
CASSSGFNEQFF
TGTGCCAGCAGCTCCGGGTTCAATGAGCAGTTCTTC